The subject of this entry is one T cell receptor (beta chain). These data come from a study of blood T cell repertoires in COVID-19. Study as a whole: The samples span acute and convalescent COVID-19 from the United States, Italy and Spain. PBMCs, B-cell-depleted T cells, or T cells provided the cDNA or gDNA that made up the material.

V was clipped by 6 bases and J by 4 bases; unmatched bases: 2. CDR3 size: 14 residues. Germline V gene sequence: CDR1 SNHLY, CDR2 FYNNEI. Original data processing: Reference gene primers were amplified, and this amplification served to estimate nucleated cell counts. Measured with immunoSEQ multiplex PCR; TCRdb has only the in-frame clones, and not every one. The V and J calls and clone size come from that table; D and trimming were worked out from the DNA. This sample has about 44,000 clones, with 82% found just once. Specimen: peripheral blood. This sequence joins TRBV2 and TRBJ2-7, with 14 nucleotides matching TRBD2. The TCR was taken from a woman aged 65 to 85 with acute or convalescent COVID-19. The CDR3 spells CASRGLAGGYEQYF. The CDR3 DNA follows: TGTGCCAGCAGAGGACTAGCGGGAGGTTACGAGCAGTACTTC.